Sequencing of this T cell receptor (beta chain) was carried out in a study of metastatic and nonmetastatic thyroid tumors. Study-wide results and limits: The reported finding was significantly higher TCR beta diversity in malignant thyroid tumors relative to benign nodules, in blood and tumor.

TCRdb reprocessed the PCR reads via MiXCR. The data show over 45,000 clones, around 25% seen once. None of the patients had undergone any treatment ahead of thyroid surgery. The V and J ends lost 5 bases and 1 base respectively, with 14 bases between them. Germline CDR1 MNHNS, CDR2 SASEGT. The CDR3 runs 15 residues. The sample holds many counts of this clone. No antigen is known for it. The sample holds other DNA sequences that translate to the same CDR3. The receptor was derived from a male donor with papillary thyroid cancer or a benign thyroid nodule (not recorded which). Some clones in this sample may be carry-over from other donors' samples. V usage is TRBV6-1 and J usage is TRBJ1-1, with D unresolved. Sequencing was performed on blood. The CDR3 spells CASSPGRSPNTEAFF. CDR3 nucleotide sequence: TGTGCCAGCAGTCCCGGACGGTCACCGAACACTGAAGCTTTCTTT.